Listed below are T cell receptor beta chains from one sample, sequenced in a study of cytomegalovirus exposure and HLA in healthy donors. Assay used: immunoSEQ multiplex PCR; TCRdb lists only in-frame clones, some missing. The sample carries about 140,000 clones, approximately 80% recorded once. Specimen: PBMCs. All receptors come from a woman between 45 and 60 years old in good health and CMV-seropositive. Both conserved end residues are part of each CDR3. Fields, in order: CDR3 protein, CDR3 DNA, clone size, D gene, V gene, J gene. A D gene is named only where the DNA matches it firmly. Clone size, where shown, is once, few, many, or a class for clones that have expanded.

cdr3_aa: CASSSPLRTEAFF
cdr3_nt: TGTGCCAGCAGTTCCCCCCTGCGAACTGAAGCTTTCTTT
clone_size: .
d_call: .
v_call: TRBV6-6
j_call: TRBJ1-1

cdr3_aa: CASSQDGIAGGYSYEQYF
cdr3_nt: TGTGCCAGCAGCCAAGATGGAATAGCGGGGGGTTACTCCTACGAGCAGTACTTC
clone_size: .
d_call: TRBD2
v_call: TRBV4-2
j_call: TRBJ2-7

cdr3_aa: CASRGTSGGDTQYF
cdr3_nt: TGTGCCAGCAGGGGGACTAGCGGGGGGGATACGCAGTATTTT
clone_size: .
d_call: TRBD2
v_call: TRBV2
j_call: TRBJ2-3

cdr3_aa: CASSPPGRGETQYF
cdr3_nt: TGTGCCAGCAGCCCGCCCGGTAGAGGGGAGACCCAGTACTTC
clone_size: .
d_call: .
v_call: TRBV11-3
j_call: TRBJ2-5

cdr3_aa: CASSPLTAVANTEAFF
cdr3_nt: TGTGCCAGCAGTCCCCTGACCGCGGTAGCGAACACTGAAGCTTTCTTT
clone_size: .
d_call: .
v_call: TRBV28
j_call: TRBJ1-1

cdr3_aa: CASSFGGGTDGYTF
cdr3_nt: TGTGCCAGCAGCTTCGGGGGAGGGACCGATGGCTACACCTTC
clone_size: .
d_call: .
v_call: TRBV5-8
j_call: TRBJ1-2

cdr3_aa: CASTPSRGEFTDTQYF
cdr3_nt: TGTGCCAGCACTCCTTCCCGGGGGGAGTTCACAGATACGCAGTATTTT
clone_size: .
d_call: TRBD2
v_call: TRBV27
j_call: TRBJ2-3

cdr3_aa: CASNGQGNTEAFF
cdr3_nt: TGTGCCAGCAACGGACAGGGGAACACTGAAGCTTTCTTT
clone_size: few
d_call: TRBD1
v_call: TRBV2
j_call: TRBJ1-1

cdr3_aa: CASSDGTGFQPQHF
cdr3_nt: TGTGCCAGCAGCGACGGGACAGGGTTTCAGCCCCAGCATTTT
clone_size: .
d_call: TRBD1
v_call: TRBV5-6
j_call: TRBJ1-5

cdr3_aa: CASSLVGGGYGYTF
cdr3_nt: TGCGCCAGCAGCTTGGTTGGGGGGGGCTATGGCTACACCTTC
clone_size: .
d_call: .
v_call: TRBV5-4
j_call: TRBJ1-2

cdr3_aa: CASSNTAPGTGDNNEQFF
cdr3_nt: TGCGCCAGCAGCAATACGGCACCCGGGACAGGAGACAACAATGAGCAGTTCTTC
clone_size: .
d_call: TRBD1
v_call: TRBV5-1
j_call: TRBJ2-1

cdr3_aa: CASSRTENTEAFF
cdr3_nt: TGTGCCAGTAGTAGGACAGAGAACACTGAAGCTTTCTTT
clone_size: .
d_call: .
v_call: TRBV19
j_call: TRBJ1-1

cdr3_aa: CASSASDGSPLHF
cdr3_nt: TGTGCCAGTAGTGCTTCAGATGGTTCACCCCTCCACTTT
clone_size: .
d_call: .
v_call: TRBV19
j_call: TRBJ1-6

cdr3_aa: CASSQGTGTISYEQYF
cdr3_nt: TGCGCCAGCAGCCAGGGGACAGGTACAATATCCTACGAGCAGTACTTC
clone_size: .
d_call: TRBD1
v_call: TRBV4-1
j_call: TRBJ2-7

cdr3_aa: CASSLLRGEVTEAFF
cdr3_nt: TGTGCCAGCAGCTTGCTCCGAGGAGAGGTCACTGAAGCTTTCTTT
clone_size: .
d_call: .
v_call: TRBV5-6
j_call: TRBJ1-1

cdr3_aa: CASSIPQQGRRSPLHF
cdr3_nt: TGTGCCAGTAGTATACCCCAACAGGGGAGACGATCACCCCTCCACTTT
clone_size: .
d_call: TRBD1
v_call: TRBV19
j_call: TRBJ1-6

cdr3_aa: CASSFTGLDEKLFF
cdr3_nt: TGCGCCAGCAGCTTTACAGGGCTCGATGAAAAACTGTTTTTT
clone_size: .
d_call: .
v_call: TRBV5-1
j_call: TRBJ1-4

cdr3_aa: CASSLGPAGDDTGELFF
cdr3_nt: TGTGCCAGCAGCTTAGGTCCAGCGGGGGATGACACCGGGGAGCTGTTTTTT
clone_size: .
d_call: TRBD2
v_call: TRBV7-6
j_call: TRBJ2-2

cdr3_aa: CASSVDDPPYRVGYGYTF
cdr3_nt: TGTGCCAGCAGCGTAGATGACCCTCCGTACAGGGTTGGCTATGGCTACACCTTC
clone_size: .
d_call: .
v_call: TRBV9
j_call: TRBJ1-2